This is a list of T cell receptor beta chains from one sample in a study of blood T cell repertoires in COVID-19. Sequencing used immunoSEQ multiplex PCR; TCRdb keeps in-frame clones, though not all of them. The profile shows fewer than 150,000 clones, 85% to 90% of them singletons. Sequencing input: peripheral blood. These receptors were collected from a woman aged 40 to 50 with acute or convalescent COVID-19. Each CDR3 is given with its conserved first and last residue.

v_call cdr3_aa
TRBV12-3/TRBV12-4 CASSPGWRLFAHF
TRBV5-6 CASRLTGTGGKENGYTF
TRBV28 CASSVSGGPEAFF
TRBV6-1 CASSYSQSATEAFF
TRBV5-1 CASSPGTGGTEAFF
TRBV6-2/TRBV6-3 CASSYSAKNTEAFF
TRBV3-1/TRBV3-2 CASSQQGGKTEAFF
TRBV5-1 CASSLTLAGGLKTGELFF
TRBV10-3 CAISELSASTYEQYF
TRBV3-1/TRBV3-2 CASSQDGTSVIDEQFF
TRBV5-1 CASSLADRGYNEQFF
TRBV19 CASSIEAAPYEQYF
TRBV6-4 CASAEVSYNEQFF